This TCR beta chain was retrieved from a study of blood T cells in healthy people across ages. This clonotype has only a few counts. What it recognizes is unknown. General observations from the study: Diversity was higher, and naive CD4+ cells more numerous, in long-lived donors than in aged donors.

A second PCR, run for about 7 to 12 cycles, used a sample-barcoded 5' primer plus a J-beta primer mix. TCRdb analysed the 5' RACE reads with MiXCR anew, one entry per CDR3 protein. In the table there are around 1.5 million distinct CDR3 sequences, roughly a third of which are singletons. Germline V gives CDR1 SQVTM, CDR2 ANQGSEA. The CDR3 contains 14 residues. Trimming removed 6 bases from V and 2 bases from J; junction bases left unmatched: 9. PBMCs, at least 6 million per sample, were isolated. The clonotype was recovered from a woman aged 30 to 39 in good health. The chain is built from TRBV29-1 and TRBJ1-1; 7 nucleotides align to TRBD1. Specimen: blood. CDR3 sequence (DNA): TGCAGCGTGAAGTGGACAGGCTCTAACACTGAAGCTTTCTTT. Protein sequence: CSVKWTGSNTEAFF.